This T cell receptor beta chain was retrieved from a study of human T cells and chemical hapten exposure. Individual cDNA molecules (in the library) carried attached unique molecular identifiers. TCRdb reprocessed the RACE reads with MiXCR, giving one entry per CDR3 protein. Altogether around 99,000 distinct CDR3 sequences are present, 9.2% being singletons, with the ten largest covering approximately 3%. The germline gives CDR1 SGHAT, CDR2 FQNNGV. The V segment lost 4 bases and the J segment 6 bases; nucleotides outside the gene matches: 18. There are 18 residues in the CDR3. Whole-study results and caveats: Patch test score rose with PT1 expanded TCRs, significant at 8, 16, 32, not 4. Alopecia in the donors means their immune response may deviate from healthy people's.

Noted time point: patch test 2, 6 weeks after DPC sensitization. Treatment: therapeutic diphenylcyclopropenone sensitization with weekly scalp DPC. Samples of blood were obtained prior to the application of each patch test. Notes on this clonotype: Antigen: not known.

The chain employs TRBV11-2 and TRBJ2-4, with 7 nucleotides matching TRBD2. The TCR was taken from a middle-aged woman with alopecia areata. Some clones in this sample may be carry-over from other donors' samples. The material sequenced was whole blood, taken in connection with sensitization to the hapten diphenylcyclopropenone (DPC). CDR3 DNA sequence: TGTGCCAGCAGCTCCCTTGGGGCGGGGGTCCCGGGTGGAAACATTCAGTACTTC. Encoded protein: CASSSLGAGVPGGNIQYF.